Listed below are T cell receptor beta chains from one sample, sequenced in a study of blood T cell repertoires in COVID-19. Profiled with immunoSEQ multiplex PCR; TCRdb holds only in-frame clones, not every one. Of 200,000 or so clones in the sample, roughly 80% are singletons; the top ten hold roughly 5.1%. Sequenced: peripheral blood. These receptors all stem from a woman aged 30 to 39 with acute or convalescent COVID-19. Each CDR3 is given with its conserved first and last residue. The D gene is left open where the match is weak. Only part of the rows carry a size: once, few, many, or a class if the clone is expanded.

clone_size d_call j_call v_call cdr3_aa cdr3_nt
. . TRBJ2-2 TRBV7-2 CASSPALGGSGELFF TGTGCCAGCAGCCCCGCACTGGGGGGTTCCGGGGAGCTGTTTTTT
. TRBD1 TRBJ1-5 TRBV3-1/TRBV3-2 CASSPTGGNQPQHF TGTGCCAGCAGTCCTACAGGGGGGAATCAGCCCCAGCATTTT
few . TRBJ2-7 TRBV6-2/TRBV6-3 CASSYYGTPVFRYEQYF TGTGCCAGCAGTTACTACGGGACACCCGTCTTCCGCTACGAGCAGTACTTC
. . TRBJ1-1 TRBV10-1 CASSGLGVTEAFF TGCGCCAGCAGTGGTCTAGGAGTAACTGAAGCTTTCTTT
. TRBD1 TRBJ2-5 TRBV27 CASSFRWDRGQETQYF TGTGCCAGCAGTTTCCGCTGGGACAGGGGGCAAGAGACCCAGTACTTC
. TRBD1 TRBJ2-7 TRBV23-1 CASSPGQGAYEQYF TGCGCCAGCAGTCCCGGACAGGGGGCTTACGAGCAGTACTTC
once . TRBJ2-5 TRBV5-4 CASSAGGGGWGETQYF TGTGCCAGCAGCGCCGGTGGAGGGGGCTGGGGAGAGACCCAGTACTTC
. . TRBJ2-5 TRBV28 CASSYDSGGYQETQYF TGTGCCAGCAGTTATGATAGCGGTGGATACCAAGAGACCCAGTACTTC
. . TRBJ2-1 TRBV6-6 CASSYSRGQFF TGTGCCAGCAGTTACTCTCGGGGGCAGTTCTTC
once . TRBJ2-7 TRBV30 CAWKRSAYEQYF TGTGCCTGGAAGAGGTCCGCCTACGAGCAGTACTTC
. . TRBJ2-5 TRBV5-1 CASSMHRAVGETQYF TGCGCCAGCAGCATGCACAGGGCCGTCGGGGAGACCCAGTACTTC